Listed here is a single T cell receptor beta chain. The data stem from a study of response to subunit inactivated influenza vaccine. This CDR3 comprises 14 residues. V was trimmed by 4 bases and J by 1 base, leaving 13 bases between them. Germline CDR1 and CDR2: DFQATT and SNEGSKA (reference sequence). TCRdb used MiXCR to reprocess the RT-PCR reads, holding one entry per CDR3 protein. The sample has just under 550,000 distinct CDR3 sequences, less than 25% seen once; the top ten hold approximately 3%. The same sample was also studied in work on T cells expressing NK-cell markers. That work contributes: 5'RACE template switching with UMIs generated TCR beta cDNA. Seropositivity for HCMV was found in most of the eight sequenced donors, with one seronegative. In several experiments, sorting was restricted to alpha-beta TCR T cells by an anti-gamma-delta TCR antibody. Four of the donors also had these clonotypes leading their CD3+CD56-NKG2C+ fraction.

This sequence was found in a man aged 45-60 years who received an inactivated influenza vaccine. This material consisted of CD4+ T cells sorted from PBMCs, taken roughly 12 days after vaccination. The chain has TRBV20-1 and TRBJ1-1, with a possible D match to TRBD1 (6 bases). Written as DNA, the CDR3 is TGCAGTGCTACAGGGGCGGTGAGGAACACTGAAGCTTTCTTT. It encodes CSATGAVRNTEAFF.